This TCR beta chain was identified in a study of T cells after somatic rescue of genetic block. The assay was immunoSEQ multiplex PCR, and TCRdb's table has in-frame clones only and misses some. The table lists 95,000 to 120,000 clones, under 95% of them singletons, with about 1.5% in the top ten. Sequencing used peripheral blood mononuclear cells (PBMCs). The sequence was collected from a woman aged 18-29 years.

Here the CDR3 DNA reads TGCGCCAGCAGCCAAGGAGCGGGATCATGGGAGCAGTTCTTC. Translating gives CASSQGAGSWEQFF. The V gene is TRBV4-3, the J gene TRBJ2-1; 7 bases are a match to TRBD2. This CDR3 contains 14 residues. The germline CDR1 and CDR2 sequences are LGHNA and YSLEER. The V and J ends lost 1 base and 10 bases, in that order; junction bases with no gene match: 7.